The sequence of this T cell receptor (beta chain) was determined in a study of CD4 and CD8 cells across lung adenocarcinoma regions. Localized lung adenocarcinoma, a non-small cell lung cancer, affected the donors. In TCRdb, the PCR reads were re-called with MiXCR into one record per CDR3 protein. The sample lists under 8,500 distinct CDR3 sequences, about half seen once, with 30% in the top ten. Trimming stripped 1 base from V and 7 bases from J, with 10 bases between. The CDR3 length is 13 residues. CDR1 is SGHTA, CDR2 FQGNSA, per germline. J is TRBJ1-1 and V is TRBV7-2; perhaps TRBD1 as D (5 bases). Specimen: CD4+ T cells from the center of a lung tumor. The origin of this receptor is a female donor with lung adenocarcinoma. The CD4 and CD8 labels of this study may be unreliable. The CDR3 DNA is TGTGCCAGCAGCTTAGTAGGGAGGGGTGAAGCTTTCTTT. Translation gives CASSLVGRGEAFF.